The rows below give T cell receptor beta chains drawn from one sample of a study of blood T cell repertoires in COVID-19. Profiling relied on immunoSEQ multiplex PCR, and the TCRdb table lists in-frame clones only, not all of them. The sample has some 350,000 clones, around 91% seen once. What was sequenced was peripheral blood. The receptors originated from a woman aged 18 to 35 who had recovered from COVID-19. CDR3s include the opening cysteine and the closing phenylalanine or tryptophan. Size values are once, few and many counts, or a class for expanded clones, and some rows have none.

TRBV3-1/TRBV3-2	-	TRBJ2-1	CASSQDRLGVYNEQFF
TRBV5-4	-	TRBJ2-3	CASGDRATSTDTQYF
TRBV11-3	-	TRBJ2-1	CASSLLAGGHEQFF
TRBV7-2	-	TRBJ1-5	CASSSRRTGADQPQHF
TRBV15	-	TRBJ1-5	CATSRDRQGAGQPQHF
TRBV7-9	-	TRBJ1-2	CAPSSIEVAGYTF
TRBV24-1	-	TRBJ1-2	CATSDALGADPGGYTF
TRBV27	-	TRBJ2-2	CASSLVTGGTGELFF
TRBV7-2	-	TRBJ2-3	CASSLSPGRTDTQYF
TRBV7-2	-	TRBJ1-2	CASSLTGERVQGYTF
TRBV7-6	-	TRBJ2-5	CASSLAQYVTSVRETQYF
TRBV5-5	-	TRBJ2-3	CASSLGQGLIDTQYF
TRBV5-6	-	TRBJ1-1	CASSLPGGDTEAFF
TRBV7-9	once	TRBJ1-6	CASSSGIANSPLHF
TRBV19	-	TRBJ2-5	CASSIEGVEETQYF
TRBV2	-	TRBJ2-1	CASSELLREATYNEQFF
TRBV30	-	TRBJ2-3	CAWSPRVGASGHTQYF
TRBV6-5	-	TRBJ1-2	CASRIDQGARGYTF
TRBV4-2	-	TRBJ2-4	CASSPETGGRMYF
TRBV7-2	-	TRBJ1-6	CASSLDDVRGRPLHF
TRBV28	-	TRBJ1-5	CASSLGTGGNQPQHF
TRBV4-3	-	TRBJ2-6	CASSQDRGSGANVLTF
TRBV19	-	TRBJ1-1	CASRRGLPNTEAFF
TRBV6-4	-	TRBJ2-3	CASSDFASGGTDTQYF